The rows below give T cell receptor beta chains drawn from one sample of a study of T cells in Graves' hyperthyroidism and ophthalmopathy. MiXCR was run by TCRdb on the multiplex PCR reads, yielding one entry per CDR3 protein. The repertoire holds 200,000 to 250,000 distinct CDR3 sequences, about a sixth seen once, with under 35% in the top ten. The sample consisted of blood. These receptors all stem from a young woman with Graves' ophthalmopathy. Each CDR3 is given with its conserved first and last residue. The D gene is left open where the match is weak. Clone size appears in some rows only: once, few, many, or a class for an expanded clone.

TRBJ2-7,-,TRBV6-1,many,CASSPVQVSSHEQYF,TGTGCCAGCAGTCCCGTACAGGTTTCCAGCCACGAGCAGTACTTC
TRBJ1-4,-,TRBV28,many,CASSFLNAVATNEKLFF,TGTGCCAGCAGTTTTTTGAACGCGGTCGCAACTAATGAAAAACTGTTTTTT
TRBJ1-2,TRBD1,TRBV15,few,CATSRDGDRGLVGHTF,TGTGCCACCAGCAGAGATGGGGACAGGGGGCTGGTTGGCCACACCTTC
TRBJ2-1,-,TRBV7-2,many,CASSSAYNNEQFF,TGTGCCAGCAGCTCCGCTTATAACAATGAGCAGTTCTTC
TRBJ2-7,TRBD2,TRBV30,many,CAWDGGLVYEQYF,TGTGCCTGGGACGGGGGACTAGTCTACGAGCAGTACTTC
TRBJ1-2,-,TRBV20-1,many,CSARDLSGPQYGYTF,TGCAGTGCTAGAGATCTCTCAGGGCCCCAATATGGCTACACCTTC
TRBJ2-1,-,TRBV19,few,CASSITGLGYNEQFF,TGTGCCAGTAGTATAACGGGACTTGGCTACAATGAGCAGTTCTTC
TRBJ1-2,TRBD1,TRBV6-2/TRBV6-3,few,CASSYNRGLNYGYTF,TGTGCCAGCAGTTACAACAGGGGTTTGAACTATGGCTACACCTTC
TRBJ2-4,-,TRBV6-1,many,CASSFLTLRYVPFKNIQYF,TGTGCCAGCAGCTTTTTGACCCTTCGTTACGTACCCTTCAAAAACATTCAGTACTTC
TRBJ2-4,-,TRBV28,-,CASSWAGGGAKNIQYF,TGTGCCAGCAGTTGGGCGGGTGGCGGGGCTAAAAACATTCAGTACTTC
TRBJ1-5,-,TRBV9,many,CASSVGLGVEQPQHF,TGTGCCAGCAGCGTAGGGTTGGGGGTAGAACAGCCCCAGCATTTT
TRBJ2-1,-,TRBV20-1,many,CSASKLQASVINEQFF,TGCAGTGCTAGTAAGTTGCAGGCTAGCGTGATCAATGAGCAGTTCTTC
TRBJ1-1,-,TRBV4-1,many,CASRGLGQTVNTEAFF,TGCGCCAGCAGGGGTCTAGGACAGACTGTGAACACTGAAGCTTTCTTT
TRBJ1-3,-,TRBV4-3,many,CASSQDPGRNTIYF,TGCGCCAGCAGCCAAGATCCTGGAAGAAACACCATATATTTT
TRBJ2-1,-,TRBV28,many,CASSLRGPSEQFF,TGTGCCAGCAGTTTGCGGGGGCCCAGTGAGCAGTTCTTC
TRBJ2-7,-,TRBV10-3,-,CAISEEQAAEQYF,TGTGCCATCAGTGAGGAACAGGCCGCTGAGCAGTACTTC
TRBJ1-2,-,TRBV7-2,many,CASSPWSYGYTF,TGTGCCAGCAGCCCCTGGTCCTATGGCTACACCTTC
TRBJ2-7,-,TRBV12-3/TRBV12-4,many,CASSLKYEQYF,TGTGCCAGCAGTTTGAAGTACGAGCAGTACTTC
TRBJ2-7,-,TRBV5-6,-,CASSLAPGPNEQYF,TGTGCCAGCAGCTTGGCCCCAGGGCCGAACGAGCAGTACTTC
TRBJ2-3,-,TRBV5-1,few,CASSLNSFSTDTQYF,TGCGCCAGCAGCTTGAATAGTTTTTCCACAGATACGCAGTATTTT
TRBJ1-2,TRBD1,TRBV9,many,CASSGAWTGSYGYTF,TGTGCCAGCAGCGGTGCTTGGACAGGGTCCTATGGCTACACCTTC
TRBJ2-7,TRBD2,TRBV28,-,CASSLFQRTSGGDEQYF,TGTGCCAGCAGTTTATTTCAAAGGACTAGCGGGGGGGACGAGCAGTACTTC
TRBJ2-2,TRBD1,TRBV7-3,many,CASSLQGAGELFF,TGTGCCAGCAGCTTACAGGGGGCCGGGGAGCTGTTTTTT
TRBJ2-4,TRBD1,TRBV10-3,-,CAIRGQGKNIQYF,TGTGCCATCAGGGGACAGGGAAAAAACATTCAGTACTTC
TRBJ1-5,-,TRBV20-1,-,CSGSRAGLNQPQHF,TGCAGTGGCTCGAGGGCAGGGCTGAATCAGCCCCAGCATTTT
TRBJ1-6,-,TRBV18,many,CASSPLQVENSPLHF,TGTGCCAGCTCACCCTTACAGGTGGAGAATTCACCCCTCCACTTT
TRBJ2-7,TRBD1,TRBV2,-,CASSRDRRANEQYF,TGTGCCAGCAGTAGGGACAGGAGGGCCAACGAGCAGTACTTC
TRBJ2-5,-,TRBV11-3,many,CASRLSPLADKIRTQYF,TGTGCCAGCAGACTTTCCCCCCTTGCGGATAAGATCAGGACCCAGTACTTC
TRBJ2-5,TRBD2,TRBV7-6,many,CASSRTSGRAGETQYF,TGTGCCAGCAGCCGAACTAGCGGGAGGGCCGGGGAGACCCAGTACTTC
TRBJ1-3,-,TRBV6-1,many,CASSGQVSGNTIYF,TGTGCCAGCAGTGGACAGGTCTCTGGAAACACCATATATTTT
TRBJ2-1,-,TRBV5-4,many,CASSLAGVTSYNEQFF,TGTGCCAGCAGCTTGGCGGGGGTGACGTCCTACAATGAGCAGTTCTTC
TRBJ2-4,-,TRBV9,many,CASSESGAPGNIQYF,TGTGCCAGCAGCGAATCGGGGGCTCCGGGAAACATTCAGTACTTC
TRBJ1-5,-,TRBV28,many,CASSLSGRGSNQPQHF,TGTGCCAGCAGTTTATCAGGCAGGGGAAGCAATCAGCCCCAGCATTTT
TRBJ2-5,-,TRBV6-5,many,CASSYSPHLQETQYF,TGTGCCAGCAGTTACTCGCCCCACCTCCAAGAGACCCAGTACTTC
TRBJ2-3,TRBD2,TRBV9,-,CASSVAASGGYTQYF,TGTGCCAGCAGCGTAGCTGCTAGCGGGGGATATACGCAGTATTTT
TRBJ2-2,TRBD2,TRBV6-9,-,CASSPTGGGTKLPGGELFF,TGTGCCAGCAGCCCCACGGGCGGTGGGACTAAACTGCCTGGCGGGGAGCTGTTTTTT
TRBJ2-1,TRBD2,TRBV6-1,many,CASSISGGAARNEQFF,TGTGCCAGCAGCATTAGCGGGGGGGCAGCGCGGAATGAGCAGTTCTTC
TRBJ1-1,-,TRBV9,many,CASSAGDMNTEAFF,TGTGCCAGCAGCGCGGGGGACATGAACACTGAAGCTTTCTTT
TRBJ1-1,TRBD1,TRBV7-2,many,CASSVDRALMNTEAFF,TGTGCCAGCAGCGTCGACAGGGCCCTCATGAACACTGAAGCTTTCTTT
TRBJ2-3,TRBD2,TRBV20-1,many,CSATAGGTQYF,TGCAGTGCTACCGCGGGGGGGACGCAGTATTTT
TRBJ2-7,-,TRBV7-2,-,CASSVNRASPYEQYF,TGTGCCAGCAGCGTGAACAGAGCAAGCCCCTACGAGCAGTACTTC
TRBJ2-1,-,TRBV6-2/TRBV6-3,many,CASSSQGNSYNEQFF,TGTGCCAGCAGTTCTCAGGGGAACTCCTACAATGAGCAGTTCTTC
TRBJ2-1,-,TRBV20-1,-,CSARTGTQIHNEQFF,TGCAGTGCTAGGACCGGGACACAAATCCACAATGAGCAGTTCTTC
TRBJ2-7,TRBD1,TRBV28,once,CASSLGQGTFSYEQYF,TGTGCCAGCAGTTTGGGACAGGGGACTTTCTCCTACGAGCAGTACTTC
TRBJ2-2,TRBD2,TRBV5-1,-,CASSPPGLAGANTGELFF,TGCGCCAGCAGCCCTCCGGGACTAGCGGGGGCGAACACCGGGGAGCTGTTTTTT
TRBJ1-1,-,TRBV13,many,CASSAQGAETEAFF,TGTGCCAGCAGCGCCCAAGGGGCAGAAACTGAAGCTTTCTTT
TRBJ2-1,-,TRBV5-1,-,CSSSLRVGSSYNEQFF,TGCTCCAGCAGCTTGCGGGTGGGGAGCTCCTACAATGAGCAGTTCTTC
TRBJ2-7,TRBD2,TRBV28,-,CASSFKTSGGDEQYF,TGTGCCAGCAGTTTTAAAACTAGCGGGGGGGACGAGCAGTACTTC
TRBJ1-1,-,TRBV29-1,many,CSVDASGNTEAFF,TGCAGCGTTGACGCCTCCGGGAACACTGAAGCTTTCTTT
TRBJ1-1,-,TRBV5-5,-,CASSLVFVDSSQRGSEAFF,TGTGCCAGCAGCTTGGTATTCGTAGACTCCAGCCAACGGGGCTCTGAAGCTTTCTTT
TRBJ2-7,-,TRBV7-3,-,CASSPPAGREQYF,TGTGCCAGCAGCCCCCCCGCCGGGCGGGAGCAGTACTTC
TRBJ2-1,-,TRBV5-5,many,CASSPEFIYNEQFF,TGTGCCAGCAGCCCCGAATTTATATACAATGAGCAGTTCTTC
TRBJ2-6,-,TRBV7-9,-,CASSSMTRGFHNSGANVLTF,TGTGCCAGCAGCTCCATGACGAGGGGGTTCCATAACTCTGGGGCCAACGTCCTGACTTTC
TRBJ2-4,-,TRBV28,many,CASSLNSRQLIAKNIQYF,TGTGCCAGCAGTTTAAATAGCCGACAGCTTATAGCCAAAAACATTCAGTACTTC